This T cell receptor (beta chain) is from a study of cytomegalovirus exposure and HLA in healthy donors. Overall study results and limits: Immune exposure was documented only through CMV serostatus.

Concerning this clone itself: The antigen is unknown.

Each donor was nominally healthy when sampled (though unrecorded immune exposures were likely). The PCR had 60 Vbeta and 13 Jbeta primers. Sequencing was performed with immunoSEQ multiplex PCR; in TCRdb, only in-frame clones are kept and a portion is missing. The table shows around 170,000 clones, with 82% occurring only once. This clonotype was obtained from a man aged 40-49 years in good health and CMV-seronegative. Sequencing was done on a sample of PBMCs.

The CDR3 DNA follows: TGTGCCACCAGGCGGAACTCTGGGGCCAACGTCCTGACTTTC. This codes for CATRRNSGANVLTF. V usage is TRBV25-1 and J usage is TRBJ2-6; D is unresolved. Between the trimmed V and J ends, which lost 10 bases and 0 bases, there was a span of 10 bases. CDR3 size: 14 residues. The germline V gene has CDR1 MGHDK and CDR2 SYGVNS.